Here is one T cell receptor beta chain with its context. Its specificity is unknown. The data derive from a study of cytomegalovirus exposure and HLA in healthy donors. Study details: The same platform as the roughly 630 first-cohort repertoires was used for the roughly 130 validation repertoires, a later analysis reported. Findings and limits, study-wide: According to a subsequent analysis, TCR clusters from the first cohort were inclined to appear together in the 110 or so validation repertoires. Reportedly, cytomegalovirus status was diagnosed with high sensitivity and specificity.

Some clones are missing from TCRdb's copy, which holds only in-frame ones; the method was immunoSEQ multiplex PCR. The repertoire holds 250,000 to 400,000 clones, with about nine tenths as singletons. Trimming took off 1 base at V and 2 bases at J, with 13 bases between the two ends. CDR3 length: 15 amino acids. Germline loops: CDR1 SGHRS, CDR2 YFSETQ. Source material: PBMCs. The sequence was collected from a woman between 25 and 40 years old in good health and CMV-seropositive. This chain joins TRBV5-1 and TRBJ2-7; tentative D call: TRBD1 (5 bases). The CDR3 sequence: CASSLLTGGPYEQYF. CDR3 nucleotides: TGCGCCAGCAGCTTGTTAACAGGCGGCCCCTACGAGCAGTACTTC.